The clone carrying this T cell receptor (beta chain) was counted only a few times. This sample was included in a study of blood T cells in healthy people across ages. Germline V gene data show CDR1 as SGDLS and CDR2 as YYNGEE. This CDR3 is 15 amino acids long. The ends lost 6 bases at V and 6 bases at J; junction bases unmatched: 11. A second roughly 6 to 11 cycle PCR used barcoded and J-beta primers. TCRdb called the 5' RACE reads again in MiXCR, with one record for every CDR3 protein. In the table there are about 1.4 million distinct CDR3 sequences, around 59% of which are singletons. The chain couples TRBV9 to TRBJ1-2; 10 bases line up with TRBD1. The clonotype was recovered from a young man in good health. Sequencing was performed on blood. Here the CDR3 reads CASTSPGQGFNGYTF. The CDR3 nucleotides are TGTGCCAGCACCTCACCGGGACAGGGGTTCAATGGCTACACCTTC.